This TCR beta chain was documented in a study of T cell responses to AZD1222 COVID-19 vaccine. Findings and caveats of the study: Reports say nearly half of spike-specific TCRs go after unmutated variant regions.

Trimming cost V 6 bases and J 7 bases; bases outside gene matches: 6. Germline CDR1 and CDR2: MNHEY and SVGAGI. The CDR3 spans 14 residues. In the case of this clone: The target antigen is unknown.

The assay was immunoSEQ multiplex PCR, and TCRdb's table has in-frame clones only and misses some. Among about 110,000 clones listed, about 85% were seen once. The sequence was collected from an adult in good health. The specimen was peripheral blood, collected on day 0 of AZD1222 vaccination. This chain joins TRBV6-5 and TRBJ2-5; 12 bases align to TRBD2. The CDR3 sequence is CASRPSSGGGTQYF. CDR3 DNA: TGTGCCAGCAGGCCCTCTAGCGGGGGGGGGACCCAGTACTTC.